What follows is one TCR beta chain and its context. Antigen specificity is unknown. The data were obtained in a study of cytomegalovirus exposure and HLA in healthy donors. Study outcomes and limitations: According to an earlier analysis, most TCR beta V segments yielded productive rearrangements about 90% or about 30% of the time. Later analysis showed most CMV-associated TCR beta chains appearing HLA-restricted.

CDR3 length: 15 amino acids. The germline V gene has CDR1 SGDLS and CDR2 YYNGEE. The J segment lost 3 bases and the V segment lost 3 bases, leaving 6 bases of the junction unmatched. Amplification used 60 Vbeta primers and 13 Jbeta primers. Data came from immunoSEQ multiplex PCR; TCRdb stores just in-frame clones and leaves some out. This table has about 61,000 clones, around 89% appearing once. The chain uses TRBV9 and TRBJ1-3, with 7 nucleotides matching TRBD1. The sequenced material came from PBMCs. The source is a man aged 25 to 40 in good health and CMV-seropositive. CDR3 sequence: CASSAHQGVGNTIYF. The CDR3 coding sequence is TGTGCCAGCAGCGCTCACCAGGGGGTTGGAAACACCATATATTTT.